Listed below are T cell receptor beta chains from one sample, sequenced in a study of T cell responses to AZD1222 COVID-19 vaccine. The protocol was immunoSEQ multiplex PCR, while the TCRdb copy is restricted to in-frame clones and leaves out a portion. The sample yields roughly 120,000 clones, around nine tenths seen once. This material consisted of peripheral blood, taken on day 0 of AZD1222 vaccination. Every receptor here comes from an adult in good health. CDR3s include the opening cysteine and the closing phenylalanine or tryptophan. Each record gives: V gene, J gene, CDR3 protein.

V gene: TRBV5-4; J gene: TRBJ2-7; CDR3 protein: CATYDREFGEQYF
V gene: TRBV20-1; J gene: TRBJ2-1; CDR3 protein: CSAPSYNEQFF
V gene: TRBV14; J gene: TRBJ1-4; CDR3 protein: CASSHFDRFNEKLFF
V gene: TRBV11-3; J gene: TRBJ2-2; CDR3 protein: CASSSGPANTGELFF
V gene: TRBV2; J gene: TRBJ2-3; CDR3 protein: CASRLAWREGRDTDTQYF
V gene: TRBV27; J gene: TRBJ1-6; CDR3 protein: CASSLTGLDPNSPLHF
V gene: TRBV11-3; J gene: TRBJ2-1; CDR3 protein: CASSRGRTSYNEQFF
V gene: TRBV12-1; J gene: TRBJ1-5; CDR3 protein: CASSFNSGGGNQPQHF
V gene: TRBV7-2; J gene: TRBJ1-2; CDR3 protein: CASSLRDRIYGYTF
V gene: TRBV10-3; J gene: TRBJ2-2; CDR3 protein: CATAGTGGTGELFF
V gene: TRBV7-9; J gene: TRBJ1-5; CDR3 protein: CASSLGGGSQPQHF
V gene: TRBV5-1; J gene: TRBJ2-7; CDR3 protein: CASTLSGDGTYEQYF
V gene: TRBV9; J gene: TRBJ2-3; CDR3 protein: CASSIARGTDTQYF
V gene: TRBV2; J gene: TRBJ2-7; CDR3 protein: CAGTGQGDSYEQYF
V gene: TRBV5-6; J gene: TRBJ2-7; CDR3 protein: CASSLLGSDEQYF
V gene: TRBV30; J gene: TRBJ2-7; CDR3 protein: CAWSVGALYEQYF
V gene: TRBV6-5; J gene: TRBJ2-2; CDR3 protein: CASSRLAGVPGELFF
V gene: TRBV5-6; J gene: TRBJ2-3; CDR3 protein: CASSLALTSGTDTQYF
V gene: TRBV6-5; J gene: TRBJ1-2; CDR3 protein: CASGLSPSGYTF
V gene: TRBV7-8; J gene: TRBJ1-6; CDR3 protein: CASSSEFGSSYNSPLHF
V gene: TRBV2; J gene: TRBJ1-5; CDR3 protein: CASSEAGHQPQHF
V gene: TRBV29-1; J gene: TRBJ2-1; CDR3 protein: CSVDSGIRIF
V gene: TRBV15; J gene: TRBJ2-7; CDR3 protein: CATSRDPDSYEQYF
V gene: TRBV9; J gene: TRBJ2-7; CDR3 protein: CASSVVSSGNAYEQYF